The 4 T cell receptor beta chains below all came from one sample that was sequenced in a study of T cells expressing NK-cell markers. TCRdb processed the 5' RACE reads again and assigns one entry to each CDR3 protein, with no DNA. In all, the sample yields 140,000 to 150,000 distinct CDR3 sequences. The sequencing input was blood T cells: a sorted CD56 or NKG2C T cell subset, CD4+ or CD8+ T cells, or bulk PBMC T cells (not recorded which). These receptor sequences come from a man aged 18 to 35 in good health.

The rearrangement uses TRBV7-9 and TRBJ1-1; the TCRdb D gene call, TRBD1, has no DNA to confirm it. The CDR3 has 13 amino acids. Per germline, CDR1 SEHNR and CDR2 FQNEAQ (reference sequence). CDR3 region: CASSPRDTYEAFF. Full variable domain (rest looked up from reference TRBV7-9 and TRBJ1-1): DTGVSQNPRHKITKRGQNVTFRCDPISEHNRLYWYRQTLGQGPEFLTYFQNEAQLEKSRLLSDRFSAERPKGSFSTLEIQRTEQGDSAMYLCASSPRDTYEAFFGQGTRLTVV.

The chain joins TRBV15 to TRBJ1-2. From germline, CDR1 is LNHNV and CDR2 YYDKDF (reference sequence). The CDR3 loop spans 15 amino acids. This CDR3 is CATSREAGVNYGYTF.

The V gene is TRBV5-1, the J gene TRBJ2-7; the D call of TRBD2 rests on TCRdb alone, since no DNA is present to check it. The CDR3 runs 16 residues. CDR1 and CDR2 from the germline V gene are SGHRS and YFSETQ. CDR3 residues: CASSLAAPGPGYEQYF.

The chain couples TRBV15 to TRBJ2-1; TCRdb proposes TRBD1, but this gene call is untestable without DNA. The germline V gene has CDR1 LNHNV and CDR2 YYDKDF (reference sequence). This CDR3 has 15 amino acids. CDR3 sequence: CATSQPTGVYNEQFF.